These 19 T cell receptor beta chains came from one sample sequenced in a study of blood T cell repertoires in COVID-19. Generated by immunoSEQ multiplex PCR, the TCRdb table keeps only in-frame clones and is missing some. The data contain 80,000 to 95,000 clones, roughly 75% of them singletons. The sequencing input was peripheral blood. The receptors originated from a woman between 50 and 59 years old with acute or convalescent COVID-19.

The chain couples TRBV11-2 to TRBJ2-7, with D possibly TRBD1 on 5 matching bases. The length of the CDR3 is 13 residues. Germline V gene lookup returns CDR1 SGHAT and CDR2 FQNNGV. The V gene lost 0 bases and the J gene lost 5 bases, with 8 bases spanning the gap. The CDR3 spells CASSLEPGNEQYF. CDR3 nucleotide sequence: TGTGCCAGCAGCTTAGAACCAGGGAACGAGCAGTACTTC.

The chain is built from TRBV10-3 and TRBJ1-2; 8 positions agree with TRBD1. The CDR3 is made up of 12 amino acids. V lost 3 bases, J lost 8 bases, and 2 bases stayed unmatched. In germline, CDR1 is ENHRY, CDR2 SYGVKD. The CDR3 loop is CAISDGTGGYTF. CDR3 coding DNA: TGTGCCATCAGTGACGGGACAGGAGGCTACACCTTC.

This clone was detected a few times. The chain couples TRBV5-6 to TRBJ2-7; tentative D call: TRBD1 (6 bases). V was pared by 4 bases and J by 3 bases, with 23 bases between. This CDR3 spans 17 amino acids. Germline V lookup: CDR1 SGHDT, CDR2 YYEEEE. Here the CDR3 DNA reads TGTGCCAGCAGCCCCTACACGAGGGCGAGGGGGATCTACGAGCAGTACTTC. Amino acid sequence: CASSPYTRARGIYEQYF.

This clone showed up just a few times. The chain employs TRBV27 and TRBJ2-1; D gene unclear. Germline CDR1 is MNHEY and CDR2 is SMNVEV (reference sequence). V was trimmed by 8 bases and J by 0 bases, leaving 8 bases between them. The CDR3 has 13 residues. CDR3 DNA: TGTGCCAGCGCGGTCGGCTCCTACAATGAGCAGTTCTTC. It is translated as CASAVGSYNEQFF.

The chain is built from TRBV19 and TRBJ1-2, with TRBD1 matching 8 bases. The CDR3 runs 14 residues. CDR1 is LNHDA, CDR2 SQIVND, per germline (reference sequence). Germline trimming cut 8 bases from V and 3 bases from J; bases unmatched to any gene: 8. The CDR3 spells CASCRGQGYYGYTF. The CDR3 DNA reads as TGTGCCAGTTGCCGAGGACAGGGATACTATGGCTACACCTTC.

This clone was found a few times. CDR3 in amino acids: CASILQLNYGYTF. CDR3 nucleotides: TGTGCCAGCATCCTCCAACTTAACTATGGCTACACCTTC. The chain links TRBV2 to TRBJ1-2, with unresolved D. Trimming took 7 bases from V and 1 from J, leaving 10 bases between them. Germline V CDR1 and CDR2: SNHLY, FYNNEI. The CDR3 extends over 13 amino acids.

A single count supports this clone. The chain carries TRBV19 and TRBJ1-1; perhaps TRBD1 as D (5 bases). This CDR3 contains 13 residues. Between the trimmed V and J ends, which lost 3 bases and 4 bases, there was a span of 9 bases. The germline V gene has CDR1 LNHDA and CDR2 SQIVND (reference sequence). CDR3 DNA sequence: TGTGCCAGTAGTATGTGGGGGGGCACTGAAGCTTTCTTT. It specifies CASSMWGGTEAFF.

This chain connects TRBV4-3 to TRBJ2-1, with TRBD2 matching over 10 bases. The CDR3 covers 16 residues. Germline lookup yields CDR1 LGHNA and CDR2 YSLEER. After removal of 2 bases from V and 8 bases from J, the junction contained 9 bases not matched to a gene. DNA for the CDR3: TGCGCCAGCAGCCAAAGGATAGCGGGGGGATCGGATGAGCAGTTCTTC. It translates to CASSQRIAGGSDEQFF.

V usage is TRBV9 and J usage is TRBJ1-1; D gene unclear. Germline values: CDR1 SGDLS, CDR2 YYNGEE. This CDR3 spans 14 amino acids. The V gene lost 4 bases and the J gene lost 0 bases, with 10 bases spanning the gap. The DNA for the CDR3 is TGTGCCAGCAGCCCCGGGAGGCTGAACACTGAAGCTTTCTTT. Translation: CASSPGRLNTEAFF.

The V gene is TRBV28, the J gene TRBJ1-1; unclear D gene. The V end lost 2 bases, the J end lost 2 bases, and 9 bases lay between the germline ends. The CDR3 covers 14 residues. The germline CDR1 and CDR2 sequences are MDHEN and SYDVKM. The CDR3 bases are TGTGCCAGCAGTTTAGTCTCTAGTAACACTGAAGCTTTCTTT. This sequence encodes CASSLVSSNTEAFF.

The rearrangement links TRBV5-1 to TRBJ2-3; TRBD1 agrees at 12 bases. With 3 bases clipped from V and 4 bases from J, the junction kept 3 bases outside the gene matches. CDR1 and CDR2 from the germline V gene are SGHRS and YFSETQ. This CDR3 spans 15 amino acids. This chain's CDR3 is CASSSGTGGADTQYF. CDR3 DNA sequence: TGCGCCAGCAGCTCCGGGACAGGGGGCGCAGATACGCAGTATTTT.

This chain connects TRBV7-6 to TRBJ2-7, with D perhaps TRBD2 (5 bases). CDR1 and CDR2 from the germline V gene are SGHVS and FNYEAQ. CDR3 length: 14 residues. Trimming took off 0 bases at V and 5 bases at J, with 11 bases between the two ends. CDR3 protein: CASSLAVGVHEQYF. In nucleotides, the CDR3 is TGTGCCAGCAGCTTAGCGGTCGGGGTACACGAGCAGTACTTC. The full variable domain, in which reference TRBV7-6 and TRBJ2-7 provide the parts outside the CDR3, is GAGVSQSPRYKVTKRGQDVALRCDPISGHVSLYWYRQALGQGPEFLTYFNYEAQQDKSGLPNDRFSAERPEGSISTLTIQRTEQRDSAMYRCASSLAVGVHEQYFGPGTRLTVT.

This clone was detected once. The chain combines TRBV30 with TRBJ2-7, with 7 positions matching TRBD2. Per the germline V gene, CDR1 is GTSNPN and CDR2 is SVGIG (reference sequence). After removal of 5 bases from V and 4 bases from J, the junction contained 5 bases not matched to a gene. The CDR3 consists of 12 residues. As DNA, the CDR3 is TGTGCCTGGGGACTAGTCGGATACGAGCAGTACTTC. Translation gives CAWGLVGYEQYF. Variable domain in full (rest from reference TRBV30 and TRBJ2-7): SQTIHQWPATLVQPVGSPLSLECTVEGTSNPNLYWYRQAAGRGLQLLFYSVGIGQISSEVPQNLSASRPQDRQFILSSKKLLLSDSGFYLCAWGLVGYEQYFGPGTRLTVT.

The gene calls are TRBV5-1 and TRBJ1-6; D may be TRBD1 (5 bases). This CDR3 comprises 14 residues. Germline V lookup: CDR1 SGHRS, CDR2 YFSETQ. Trimming pared 2 bases from V and 7 bases from J, leaving 10 bases between. The CDR3 loop is CASSFRQTNSPLHF. CDR3 bases: TGCGCCAGCAGCTTCCGACAGACGAATTCACCCCTCCACTTT.

The chain is built from TRBV18 and TRBJ1-4; D uncertain. Germline-derived CDR1 and CDR2 are KGHSH and LQKENI. Trimming left V 2 bases short and J 8 bases short, with 15 bases between. This CDR3 spans 15 amino acids. CDR3 amino acids: CASSPSIGPGEKLFF. As DNA, the CDR3 is TGTGCCAGCTCACCAAGCATAGGACCGGGAGAAAAACTGTTTTTT.

J is TRBJ1-5 and V is TRBV5-6; D uncertain. Deletions cut 4 bases from V and 1 base from J, with 9 bases between. The CDR3 covers 14 residues. The germline V gene has CDR1 SGHDT and CDR2 YYEEEE. The CDR3: CASSAIRSNQPQHF. The CDR3 nucleotides read TGTGCCAGCAGCGCGATCCGGAGCAATCAGCCCCAGCATTTT. Complete variable domain (other parts from reference TRBV5-6 and TRBJ1-5): DAGVTQSPTHLIKTRGQQVTLRCSPKSGHDTVSWYQQALGQGPQFIFQYYEEEERQRGNFPDRFSGHQFPNYSSELNVNALLLGDSALYLCASSAIRSNQPQHFGDGTRLSIL.

This clone was seen ten or more times. V and J are TRBV2 and TRBJ2-5; 9 bases match TRBD2. The CDR3 has 15 residues. CDR1 is SNHLY and CDR2 is FYNNEI in the germline V gene. After removal of 2 bases from V and 4 bases from J, the junction contained 5 bases not matched to a gene. In DNA, the CDR3 is TGTGCCAGCAGTGAATCTCGCGGGGGGGGAGAGACCCAGTACTTC. Translation: CASSESRGGGETQYF.

This clone showed up just once. This chain's CDR3 is CASSLRENYGYTF. DNA for the CDR3: TGTGCCAGCAGCTTGCGGGAGAACTATGGCTACACCTTC. The chain links TRBV5-5 to TRBJ1-2; D call uncertain. Germline CDR1 and CDR2: SGHKS and YYEKEE (reference sequence). With 1 base removed from V and 2 bases from J, the gap between germline ends came to 6 bases. This CDR3 region has 13 residues.

This clone has a handful of counts. J is TRBJ2-7 and V is TRBV28, with D perhaps matching TRBD1 (5 bases). This CDR3 region has 14 residues. Trimming stripped 2 bases from V and 0 bases from J, with 8 bases between. CDR1 is MDHEN and CDR2 is SYDVKM in the germline V gene. CDR3 protein: CASSLGHASYEQYF. The CDR3 nucleotides are TGTGCCAGCAGTTTAGGACATGCCTCCTACGAGCAGTACTTC.